These 25 T cell receptor beta chains originate from one sample sequenced in a study of cytomegalovirus exposure and HLA in healthy donors. PCR involved 60 Vbeta and 13 Jbeta primers. Assay: immunoSEQ multiplex PCR; the TCRdb copy retains only in-frame clones and omits some. This table has approximately 220,000 clones, around 80% appearing once. Input material: PBMCs. The receptors stem from a boy aged 2 to 9 in good health and CMV-seronegative.

This chain links TRBV30 with TRBJ1-1, with D hard to call. The CDR3 loop spans 16 amino acids. Germline CDR1 GTSNPN, CDR2 SVGIG (reference sequence). The V end lost 0 bases, the J end lost 11 bases, and 25 bases lay between the germline ends. CDR3: CAWSVLQVTWAGSAFF. CDR3 DNA: TGTGCCTGGAGTGTACTCCAAGTCACCTGGGCGGGGAGTGCTTTCTTT.

This chain connects TRBV6-5 to TRBJ1-2; D is unresolved. Germline CDR1 is MNHEY and CDR2 is SVGAGI. CDR3 length equals 13 residues. Between the trimmed V and J ends, which lost 4 bases and 8 bases, there was a span of 14 bases. This chain's CDR3 is CASSSGRSRGYTF. The CDR3 DNA follows: TGTGCCAGCAGTTCGGGAAGGAGTCGGGGCTACACCTTC.

Concerning this clone: Its ends do not fully match the called genes, so a read error is possible. The gene calls are TRBV2 and TRBJ2-3; no firm D call. Germline values: CDR1 SNHLY, CDR2 FYNNEI. This CDR3 spans 10 amino acids. The CDR3 coding sequence is TGTGCCTACAGCATAGATACGCAGTATTTT. This codes for CAYSIDTQYF.

For the CDR3, the DNA is TGTGCCAGCAGCTCTCCGGGACAGGGGGAAGAGCAGTACTTC. Translation: CASSSPGQGEEQYF. The chain uses TRBV7-8 and TRBJ2-7; 11 nucleotides agree with TRBD1. The CDR3 contains 14 residues. Germline V gene data show CDR1 as SGHVS and CDR2 as FQNEAQ. V was clipped by 4 bases and J by 7 bases; unmatched bases: 6.

The genes are TRBV5-1 and TRBJ2-3; 7 bases are shared with TRBD1. V was pared by 4 bases and J by 4 bases, with 6 bases of the junction left unmatched. The CDR3 totals 14 residues. Germline V gene lookup returns CDR1 SGHRS and CDR2 YFSETQ. The CDR3 sequence is CASSQGTEADTQYF. DNA for the CDR3: TGCGCCAGCAGCCAGGGGACAGAAGCAGATACGCAGTATTTT.

The chain is built from TRBV7-9 and TRBJ2-3; tentatively, D is TRBD1 (6 bases). The CDR3 consists of 16 residues. The germline gives CDR1 SEHNR, CDR2 FQNEAQ (reference sequence). V was clipped by 5 bases and J by 2 bases, with 17 bases between them. In nucleotides, the CDR3 is TGTGCCAGCAGCCCAAGAACGACAGGAGACACAGATACGCAGTATTTT. As protein: CASSPRTTGDTDTQYF.

The chain uses TRBV5-1 and TRBJ2-7, with 14 nucleotides matching TRBD2. The CDR3 length is 17 residues. CDR1 and CDR2 (germline): SGHRS, YFSETQ. J lost 2 bases, V lost 5 bases, and 9 bases had no gene match. This chain's CDR3 is CASRAGTSGSRAYEQYF. The CDR3 coding sequence is TGCGCCAGCAGGGCCGGGACTAGCGGGAGCCGGGCCTACGAGCAGTACTTC.

This chain connects TRBV30 to TRBJ2-7, with 8 bases aligning to TRBD1. The CDR3 has 15 residues. Germline CDR1 GTSNPN, CDR2 SVGIG (reference sequence). After removal of 7 bases from V and 6 bases from J, the junction contained 17 bases not matched to a gene. CDR3 coding DNA: TGTGCCTCCATAAACCCCCCAGGGGGCGCGGGCGAGCAGTACTTC. It is translated as CASINPPGGAGEQYF.

V and J are TRBV5-4 and TRBJ1-2; TRBD1 matches 7 bases. The CDR3 totals 14 residues. Germline loops: CDR1 SGHNT, CDR2 YYREEE (reference sequence). With 2 bases clipped from V and 8 bases from J, the junction kept 9 bases outside the gene matches. CDR3 in DNA: TGTGCCAGCAGCTTCTCAACAGGGGCTGAGGGCTACACCTTC. Protein: CASSFSTGAEGYTF.

This chain connects TRBV13 to TRBJ1-2; TRBD1 aligns across 12 bases. V trimming: 5 bases; J trimming: 1 base; junction bases outside the gene matches: 8. The CDR3 has 17 residues. CDR1 is PRHDT and CDR2 is FYEKMQ in the germline V gene (reference sequence). The CDR3 nucleotides read TGTGCCAGCAGCGCCGGGACAGGGGGCGCGGGTAACTATGGCTACACCTTC. Amino acids: CASSAGTGGAGNYGYTF.

The chain has TRBV27 and TRBJ2-2, with D possibly being TRBD1 (6 bases). This CDR3 region has 14 residues. The germline V gene has CDR1 MNHEY and CDR2 SMNVEV (reference sequence). V was clipped by 3 bases and J by 4 bases, with 9 bases between them. The CDR3 reads CASSFWGPTGELFF. The CDR3 DNA sequence: TGTGCCAGCAGTTTCTGGGGGCCCACCGGGGAGCTGTTTTTT.

The chain couples TRBV2 to TRBJ2-2, with TRBD2 matching over 9 bases. The germline gives CDR1 SNHLY, CDR2 FYNNEI. The CDR3 sequence is 15 residues long. With 4 bases clipped from V and 1 base from J, the junction kept 1 base outside the gene matches. The CDR3 bases are TGTGCCAGCAGTGGTAGCGGGGGGAACACCGGGGAGCTGTTTTTT. Its protein product is CASSGSGGNTGELFF.

The V and J genes are TRBV5-1 and TRBJ1-2, with D perhaps TRBD1 (6 bases). CDR1 SGHRS and CDR2 YFSETQ come from the germline V gene. Trimming shortened V by 4 bases and J by 3 bases, and 13 bases separated the two germline ends. The CDR3 loop spans 14 amino acids. CDR3 nucleotides: TGCGCCAGCAGCGGAATGACAGGAGACTATGGCTACACCTTC. Residues: CASSGMTGDYGYTF.

The rearrangement joins TRBV7-9 to TRBJ1-1; 9 positions agree with TRBD1. The CDR3 loop spans 16 amino acids. Germline loops: CDR1 SEHNR, CDR2 FQNEAQ (reference sequence). The trim removed 0 bases at V and 1 base at J, leaving 3 bases unmatched. The DNA for the CDR3 is TGTGCCAGCAGCTTAGCGGGACAGGGAGGGAACACTGAAGCTTTCTTT. Its translation: CASSLAGQGGNTEAFF.

This clone appeared a few times. The rearrangement uses TRBV6-1 and TRBJ1-1; D gene unclear. This CDR3 comprises 14 residues. Trimming cost V 8 bases and J 2 bases, with 15 bases left between them. Germline CDR1 MNHNS, CDR2 SASEGT. The CDR3 bases are TGTGCCAGCGCCCCGATCGCGGGAAACACTGAAGCTTTCTTT. This codes for CASAPIAGNTEAFF.

The chain joins TRBV5-4 to TRBJ2-3; 8 nucleotides align to TRBD1. In germline, CDR1 is SGHNT, CDR2 YYREEE (reference sequence). The V segment lost 0 bases and the J segment 11 bases; nucleotides outside the gene matches: 5. CDR3 length: 13 amino acids. CDR3 DNA: TGTGCCAGCAGCTTGGGGTCGGGGACAGGGCAGTATTTT. It is translated as CASSLGSGTGQYF.

V gene TRBV25-1 combines with J gene TRBJ1-2, with 7 bases aligning to TRBD1. This CDR3 comprises 16 residues. CDR1 is MGHDK, CDR2 SYGVNS, per germline. J lost 2 bases, V lost 0 bases, and 6 bases had no gene match. In DNA, the CDR3 is TGTGCCAGCAGTGAATATCTCGGCAGGGGGAACTATGGCTACACCTTC. Translation: CASSEYLGRGNYGYTF.

This clone appeared once. CDR3 nucleotide sequence: TGCGCCAGCAGCTTGGACAGGGCTGGGGCCAACGTCCTGACTTTC. As protein: CASSLDRAGANVLTF. This rearrangement joins TRBV5-1 to TRBJ2-6; D might be TRBD1 (6 bases). CDR1 is SGHRS and CDR2 is YFSETQ in the germline V gene. CDR3 length equals 15 residues. Trimming took 0 bases from V and 2 from J, leaving 6 bases between them.

This chain connects TRBV5-5 to TRBJ2-7; D perhaps matches TRBD2 (6 bases). Germline V gene lookup returns CDR1 SGHKS and CDR2 YYEKEE (reference sequence). CDR3 length: 13 residues. V was clipped by 4 bases and J by 2 bases, with 10 bases between them. CDR3 in amino acids: CASSLGLPYEQYF. The CDR3 DNA sequence: TGTGCCAGCAGCCTGGGACTTCCCTACGAGCAGTACTTC. Variable domain in full (rest from reference TRBV5-5 and TRBJ2-7): DAGVTQSPTHLIKTRGQQVTLRCSPISGHKSVSWYQQVLGQGPQFIFQYYEKEERGRGNFPDRFSARQFPNYSSELNVNALLLGDSALYLCASSLGLPYEQYFGPGTRLTVT.

V and J are TRBV11-2 and TRBJ2-7; tentatively, D is TRBD2 (5 bases). Germline V gives CDR1 SGHAT, CDR2 FQNNGV. The CDR3 length is 15 residues. Between the trimmed V and J ends, which lost 0 bases and 0 bases, there was a span of 9 bases. The CDR3 region is CASSLEAVSSYEQYF. The CDR3 DNA sequence: TGTGCCAGCAGCTTAGAAGCGGTGAGCTCCTACGAGCAGTACTTC.

This chain joins TRBV30 and TRBJ2-7; possibly TRBD1 for D (7 bases). From germline, CDR1 is GTSNPN and CDR2 SVGIG (reference sequence). The V end was cut by 3 bases, the J end by 0 bases, with 12 bases between. The CDR3 length is 14 residues. The CDR3 here is CAWSRQGLSYEQYF. CDR3 bases: TGTGCCTGGAGCAGACAGGGACTCTCCTACGAGCAGTACTTC. Filled out from reference TRBV30 and TRBJ2-7, the complete variable domain reads SQTIHQWPATLVQPVGSPLSLECTVEGTSNPNLYWYRQAAGRGLQLLFYSVGIGQISSEVPQNLSASRPQDRQFILSSKKLLLSDSGFYLCAWSRQGLSYEQYFGPGTRLTVT.

The J gene is TRBJ2-5, the V gene TRBV6-1; 10 bases are a match to TRBD1. V dropped 3 bases and J dropped 2; count of bases not matched to a gene: 9. Per germline, CDR1 MNHNS and CDR2 SASEGT. There are 17 residues in the CDR3. The CDR3 nucleotides are TGTGCCAGCAGTGAGGCGACAGGGGGCCTCCGACAAGAGACCCAGTACTTC. Amino acids: CASSEATGGLRQETQYF.

V usage is TRBV7-9 and J usage is TRBJ1-2; D possibly corresponds to TRBD1 (6 bases). With 5 bases removed from V and 6 bases from J, the gap between germline ends came to 13 bases. The CDR3 has 13 amino acids. Germline V gene sequence: CDR1 SEHNR, CDR2 FQNEAQ (reference sequence). The CDR3 DNA sequence: TGTGCCAGCAGCCTCTCAGGGGAGAATGGCTACACCTTC. This sequence encodes CASSLSGENGYTF.

This sequence joins TRBV7-2 and TRBJ2-3; 8 nucleotides align to TRBD2. Looked up from germline, CDR1 is SGHTA and CDR2 is FQGNSA. The V gene end was trimmed by 5 bases and the J gene end by 6 bases; junction bases not matched to a gene: 7. CDR3 length: 14 residues. CDR3 sequence reads: CASSLGTSYDTQYF. The CDR3 DNA reads as TGTGCCAGCAGCCTGGGGACTAGTTACGATACGCAGTATTTT. Complete variable domain (other parts from reference TRBV7-2 and TRBJ2-3): GAGVSQSPSNKVTEKGKDVELRCDPISGHTALYWYRQSLGQGLEFLIYFQGNSAPDKSGLPSDRFSAERTGGSVSTLTIQRTQQEDSAVYLCASSLGTSYDTQYFGPGTRLTVL.

The chain has TRBV5-5 and TRBJ1-1; 9 bases line up with TRBD1. CDR3 length: 18 amino acids. The V segment lost 6 bases and the J segment 2 bases; nucleotides outside the gene matches: 17. CDR1 SGHKS and CDR2 YYEKEE come from the germline V gene (reference sequence). CDR3 sequence: CASTLFRDRALRNTEAFF. CDR3 sequence (DNA): TGTGCCAGCACCTTATTCCGGGACAGGGCTTTGAGAAACACTGAAGCTTTCTTT.